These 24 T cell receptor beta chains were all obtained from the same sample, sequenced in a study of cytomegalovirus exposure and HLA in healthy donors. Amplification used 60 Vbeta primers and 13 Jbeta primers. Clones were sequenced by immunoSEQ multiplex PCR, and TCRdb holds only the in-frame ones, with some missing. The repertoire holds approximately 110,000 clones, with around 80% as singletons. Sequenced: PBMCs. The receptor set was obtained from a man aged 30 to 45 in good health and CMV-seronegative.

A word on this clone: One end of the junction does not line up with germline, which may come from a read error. DNA of the CDR3: TGCGCCAGCAGCCAAGATATGGGGGGGCGAGGCGGCTATGGCTACCCCTTC. The encoded protein is CASSQDMGGRGGYGYPF. The chain links TRBV4-3 to TRBJ1-2; a weak D match, TRBD1 (6 bases). Germline-derived CDR1 and CDR2 are LGHNA and YSLEER. CDR3 size: 17 residues.

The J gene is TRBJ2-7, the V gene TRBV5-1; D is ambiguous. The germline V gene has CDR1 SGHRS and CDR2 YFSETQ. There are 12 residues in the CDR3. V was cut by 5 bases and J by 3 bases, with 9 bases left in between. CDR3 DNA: TGCGCCAGCAGTCCAACTTTCTACGAGCAGTACTTC. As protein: CASSPTFYEQYF. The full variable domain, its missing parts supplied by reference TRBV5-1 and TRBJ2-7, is KAGVTQTPRYLIKTRGQQVTLSCSPISGHRSVSWYQQTPGQGLQFLFEYFSETQRNKGNFPGRFSGRQFSNSRSEMNVSTLELGDSALYLCASSPTFYEQYFGPGTRLTVT.

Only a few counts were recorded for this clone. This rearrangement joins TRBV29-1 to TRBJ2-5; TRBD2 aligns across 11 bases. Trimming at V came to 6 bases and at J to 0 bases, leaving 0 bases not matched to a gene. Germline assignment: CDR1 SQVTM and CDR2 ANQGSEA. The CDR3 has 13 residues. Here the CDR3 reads CSVGLADQETQYF. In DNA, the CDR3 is TGCAGCGTGGGACTAGCGGACCAAGAGACCCAGTACTTC.

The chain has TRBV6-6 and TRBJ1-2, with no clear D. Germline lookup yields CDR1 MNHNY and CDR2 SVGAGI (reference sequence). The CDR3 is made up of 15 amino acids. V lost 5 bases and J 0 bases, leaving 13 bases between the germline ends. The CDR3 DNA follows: TGTGCCAGCAGTGCGCGGGGTATCACTAACTATGGCTACACCTTC. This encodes CASSARGITNYGYTF.

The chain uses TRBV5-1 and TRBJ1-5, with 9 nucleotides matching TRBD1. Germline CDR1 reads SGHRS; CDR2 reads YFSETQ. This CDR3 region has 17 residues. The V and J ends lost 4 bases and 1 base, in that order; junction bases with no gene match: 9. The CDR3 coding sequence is TGCGCCAGCAGCCCCCCGGGACAGGGCAACAGCAATCAGCCCCAGCATTTT. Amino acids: CASSPPGQGNSNQPQHF. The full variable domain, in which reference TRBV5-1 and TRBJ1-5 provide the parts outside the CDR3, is KAGVTQTPRYLIKTRGQQVTLSCSPISGHRSVSWYQQTPGQGLQFLFEYFSETQRNKGNFPGRFSGRQFSNSRSEMNVSTLELGDSALYLCASSPPGQGNSNQPQHFGDGTRLSIL.

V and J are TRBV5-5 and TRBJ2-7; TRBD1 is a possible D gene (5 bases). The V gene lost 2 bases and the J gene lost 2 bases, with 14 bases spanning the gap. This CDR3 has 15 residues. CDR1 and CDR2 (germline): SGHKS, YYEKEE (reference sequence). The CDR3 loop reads CASSFLGQGAYEQYF. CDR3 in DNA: TGTGCCAGCAGCTTCCTCGGACAAGGAGCCTACGAGCAGTACTTC.

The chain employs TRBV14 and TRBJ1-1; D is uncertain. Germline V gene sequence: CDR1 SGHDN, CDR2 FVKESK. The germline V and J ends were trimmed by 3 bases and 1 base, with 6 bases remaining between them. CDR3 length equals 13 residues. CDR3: CASSQQSNTEAFF. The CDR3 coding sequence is TGTGCCAGCAGCCAGCAGTCGAACACTGAAGCTTTCTTT.

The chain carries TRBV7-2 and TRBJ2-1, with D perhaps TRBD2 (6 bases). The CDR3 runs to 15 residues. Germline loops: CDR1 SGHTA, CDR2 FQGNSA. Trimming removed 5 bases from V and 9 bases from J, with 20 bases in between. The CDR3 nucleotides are TGTGCCAGCAGCCCCTTCGGGACTGCCCGCGGTGAGCAGTTCTTC. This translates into CASSPFGTARGEQFF.

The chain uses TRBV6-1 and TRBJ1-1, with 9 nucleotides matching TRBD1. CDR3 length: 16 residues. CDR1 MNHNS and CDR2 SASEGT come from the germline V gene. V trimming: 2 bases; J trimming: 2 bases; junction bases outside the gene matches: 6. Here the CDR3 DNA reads TGTGCCAGCAGTGAAATTTGGGGACAGGGAAACACTGAAGCTTTCTTT. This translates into CASSEIWGQGNTEAFF.

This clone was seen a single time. For the CDR3, the DNA is TGTGCCAGTAGTCCGGAAGCGGCGAATCAGCCCCAGCATTTT. Protein sequence: CASSPEAANQPQHF. V is TRBV19 and J is TRBJ1-5; the D is unclear. V shed 5 bases and J shed 4 bases, with 12 bases lying between them. CDR3 length: 14 residues. CDR1 and CDR2 (germline): LNHDA, SQIVND (reference sequence). Drawing the rest from reference TRBV19 and TRBJ1-5, the complete variable domain is DGGITQSPKYLFRKEGQNVTLSCEQNLNHDAMYWYRQDPGQGLRLIYYSQIVNDFQKGDIAEGYSVSREKKESFPLTVTSAQKNPTAFYLCASSPEAANQPQHFGDGTRLSIL.

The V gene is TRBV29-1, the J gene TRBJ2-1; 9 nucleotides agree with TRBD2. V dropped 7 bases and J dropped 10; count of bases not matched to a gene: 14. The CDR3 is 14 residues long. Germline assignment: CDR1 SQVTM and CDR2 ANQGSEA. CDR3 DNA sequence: TGCAGCGCATCGGCGGGAGGGAGCCAGGGGGAGCAGTTCTTC. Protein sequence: CSASAGGSQGEQFF.

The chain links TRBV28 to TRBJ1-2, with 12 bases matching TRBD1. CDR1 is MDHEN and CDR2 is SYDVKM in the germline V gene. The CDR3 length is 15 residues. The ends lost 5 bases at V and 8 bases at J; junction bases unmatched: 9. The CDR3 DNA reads TGTGCCAGCAGTCCCGGGACAGGGGGCGCTTGGGGCTACACCTTC. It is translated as CASSPGTGGAWGYTF.

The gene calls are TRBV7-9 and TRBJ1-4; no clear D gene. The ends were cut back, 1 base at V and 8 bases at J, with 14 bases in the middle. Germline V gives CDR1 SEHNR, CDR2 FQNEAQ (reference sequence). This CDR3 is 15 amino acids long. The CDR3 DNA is TGTGCCAGCAGCTTAGACGATGCGACTGGGGAAAAACTGTTTTTT. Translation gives CASSLDDATGEKLFF.

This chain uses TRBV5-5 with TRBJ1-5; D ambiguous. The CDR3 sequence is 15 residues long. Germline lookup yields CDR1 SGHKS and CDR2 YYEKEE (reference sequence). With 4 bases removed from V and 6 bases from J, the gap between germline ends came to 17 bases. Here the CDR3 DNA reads TGTGCCAGCAGCGAGCAACTACAAATAGGTCAGCCCCAGCATTTT. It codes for CASSEQLQIGQPQHF.

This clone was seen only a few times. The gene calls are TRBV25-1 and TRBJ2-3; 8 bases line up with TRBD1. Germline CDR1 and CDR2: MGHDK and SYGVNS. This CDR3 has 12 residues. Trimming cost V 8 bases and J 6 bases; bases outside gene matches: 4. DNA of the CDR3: TGTGCCAGCCAGACAGGGGACGATACGCAGTATTTT. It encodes CASQTGDDTQYF.

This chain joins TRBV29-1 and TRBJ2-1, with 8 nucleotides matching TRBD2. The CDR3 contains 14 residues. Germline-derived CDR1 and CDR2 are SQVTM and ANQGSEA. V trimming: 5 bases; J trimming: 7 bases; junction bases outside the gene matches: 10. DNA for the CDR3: TGCAGCGTTAGGGCCGGGACTAGTGGTAATGAGCAGTTCTTC. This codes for CSVRAGTSGNEQFF.

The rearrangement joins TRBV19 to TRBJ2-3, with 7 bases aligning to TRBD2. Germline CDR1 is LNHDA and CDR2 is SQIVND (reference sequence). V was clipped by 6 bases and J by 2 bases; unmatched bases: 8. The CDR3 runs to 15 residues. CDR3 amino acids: CASSPQGLFTDTQYF. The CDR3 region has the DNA TGTGCCAGTAGCCCCCAGGGACTATTCACAGATACGCAGTATTTT. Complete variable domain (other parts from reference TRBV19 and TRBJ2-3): DGGITQSPKYLFRKEGQNVTLSCEQNLNHDAMYWYRQDPGQGLRLIYYSQIVNDFQKGDIAEGYSVSREKKESFPLTVTSAQKNPTAFYLCASSPQGLFTDTQYFGPGTRLTVL.

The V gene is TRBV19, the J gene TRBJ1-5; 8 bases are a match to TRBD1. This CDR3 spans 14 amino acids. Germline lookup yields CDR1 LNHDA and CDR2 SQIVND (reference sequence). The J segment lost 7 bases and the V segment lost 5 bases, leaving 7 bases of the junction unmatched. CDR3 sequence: CASSFGQGLQPQHF. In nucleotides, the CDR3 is TGTGCCAGTAGTTTCGGACAGGGCCTACAGCCCCAGCATTTT.

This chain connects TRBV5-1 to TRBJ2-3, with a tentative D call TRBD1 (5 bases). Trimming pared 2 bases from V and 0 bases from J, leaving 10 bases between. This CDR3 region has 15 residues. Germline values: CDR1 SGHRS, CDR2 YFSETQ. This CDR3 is CASSFGPGSTDTQYF. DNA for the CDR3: TGCGCCAGCAGCTTTGGTCCAGGGAGCACAGATACGCAGTATTTT.

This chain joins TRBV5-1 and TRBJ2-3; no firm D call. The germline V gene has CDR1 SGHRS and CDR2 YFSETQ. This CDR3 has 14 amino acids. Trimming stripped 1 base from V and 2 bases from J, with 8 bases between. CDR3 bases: TGCGCCAGCAGCTTGAGCATACCCACAGATACGCAGTATTTT. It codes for CASSLSIPTDTQYF.

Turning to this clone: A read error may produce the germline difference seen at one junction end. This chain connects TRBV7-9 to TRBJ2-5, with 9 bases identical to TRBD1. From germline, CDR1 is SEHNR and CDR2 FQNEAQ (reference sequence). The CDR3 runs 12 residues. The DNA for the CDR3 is TGTTCCAGCAGCTTCCGGGACAGGGCATTTTACTTC. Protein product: CSSSFRDRAFYF.

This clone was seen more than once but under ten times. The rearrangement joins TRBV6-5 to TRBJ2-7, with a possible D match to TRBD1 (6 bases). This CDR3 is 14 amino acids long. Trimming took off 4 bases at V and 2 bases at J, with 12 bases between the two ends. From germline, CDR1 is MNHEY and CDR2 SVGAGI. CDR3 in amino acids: CASSSPGQTYEQYF. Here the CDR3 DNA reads TGTGCCAGCAGTTCCCCCGGACAGACCTACGAGCAGTACTTC.

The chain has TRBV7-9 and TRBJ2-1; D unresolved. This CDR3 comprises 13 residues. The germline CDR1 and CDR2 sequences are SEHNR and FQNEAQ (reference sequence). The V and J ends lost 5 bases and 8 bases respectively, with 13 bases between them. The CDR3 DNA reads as TGTGCCAGCAGCGCCCAAAGCTTCTATGAGCAGTTCTTC. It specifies CASSAQSFYEQFF.

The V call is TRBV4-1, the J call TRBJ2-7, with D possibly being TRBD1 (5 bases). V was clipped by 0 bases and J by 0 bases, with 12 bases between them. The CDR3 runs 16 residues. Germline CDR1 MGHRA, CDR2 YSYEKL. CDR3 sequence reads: CASSQEEGVPSYEQYF. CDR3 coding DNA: TGCGCCAGCAGCCAAGAGGAAGGGGTCCCCTCCTACGAGCAGTACTTC.